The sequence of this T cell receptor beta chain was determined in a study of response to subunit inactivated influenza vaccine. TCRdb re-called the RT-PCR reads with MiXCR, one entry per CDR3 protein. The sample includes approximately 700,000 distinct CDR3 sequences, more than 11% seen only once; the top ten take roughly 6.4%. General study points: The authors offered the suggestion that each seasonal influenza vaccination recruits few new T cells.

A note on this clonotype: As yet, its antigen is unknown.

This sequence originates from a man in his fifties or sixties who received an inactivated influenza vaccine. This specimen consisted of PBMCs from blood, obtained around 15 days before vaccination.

The CDR3 nucleotides are TGTGCCAGCAGCCAAGATTCCCTTTGGGTCGGGGGTTCCTACGAGCAGTACTTC. Translation: CASSQDSLWVGGSYEQYF. The chain has TRBV4-2 and TRBJ2-7, with D possibly TRBD2 on 6 matching bases. The CDR3 contains 18 residues. Trimming took off 0 bases at V and 1 base at J, with 19 bases between the two ends. Germline-derived CDR1 and CDR2 are LGHNA and YNFKEQ.